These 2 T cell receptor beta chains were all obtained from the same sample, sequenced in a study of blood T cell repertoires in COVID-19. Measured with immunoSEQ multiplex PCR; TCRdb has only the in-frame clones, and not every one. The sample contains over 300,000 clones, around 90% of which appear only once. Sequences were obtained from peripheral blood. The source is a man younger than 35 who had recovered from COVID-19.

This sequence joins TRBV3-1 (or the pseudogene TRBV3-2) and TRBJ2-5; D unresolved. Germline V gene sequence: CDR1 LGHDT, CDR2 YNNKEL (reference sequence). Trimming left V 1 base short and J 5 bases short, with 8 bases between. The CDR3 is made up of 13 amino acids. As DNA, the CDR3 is TGTGCCAGCAGCCAAGGAGCGTGGGAGACCCAGTACTTC. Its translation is CASSQGAWETQYF.

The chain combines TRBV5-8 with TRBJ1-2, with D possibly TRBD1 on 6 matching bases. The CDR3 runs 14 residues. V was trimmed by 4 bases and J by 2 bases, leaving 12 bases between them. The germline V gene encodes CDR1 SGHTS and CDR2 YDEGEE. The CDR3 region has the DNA TGTGCCAGCAGCCCAAAGACAGGAAACTATGGCTACACCTTC. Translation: CASSPKTGNYGYTF. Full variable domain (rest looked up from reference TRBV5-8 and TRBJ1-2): EAGVTQSPTHLIKTRGQQATLRCSPISGHTSVYWYQQALGLGLQFLLWYDEGEERNRGNFPPRFSGRQFPNYSSELNVNALELEDSALYLCASSPKTGNYGYTFGSGTRLTVV.